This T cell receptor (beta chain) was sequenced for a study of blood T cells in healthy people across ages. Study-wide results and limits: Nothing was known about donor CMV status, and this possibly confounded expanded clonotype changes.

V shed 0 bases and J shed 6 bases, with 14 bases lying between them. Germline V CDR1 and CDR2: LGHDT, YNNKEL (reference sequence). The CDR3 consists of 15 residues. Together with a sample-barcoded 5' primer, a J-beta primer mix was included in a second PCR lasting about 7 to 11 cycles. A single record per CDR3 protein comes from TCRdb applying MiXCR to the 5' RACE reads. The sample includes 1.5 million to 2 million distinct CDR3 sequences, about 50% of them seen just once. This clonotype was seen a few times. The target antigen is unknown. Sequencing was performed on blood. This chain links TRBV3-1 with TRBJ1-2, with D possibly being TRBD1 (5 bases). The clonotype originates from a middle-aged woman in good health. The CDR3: CASSQEAGTSNGYTF. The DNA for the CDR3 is TGTGCCAGCAGCCAAGAGGCAGGGACTAGTAATGGCTACACCTTC.